The TCR beta chain under discussion was sequenced for a study of T cells in Graves' hyperthyroidism and ophthalmopathy (dated by TCRdb to between 2019 and 2020). In the study overall: Peripheral blood samples were taken at initial diagnosis, before any treatment was given. TCR V-J signatures able to tell the groups apart were searched for in a discovery cohort of some 97 patients, of whom more than 40 had Graves' ophthalmopathy and 57 had stable Graves' hyperthyroidism. Whether ophthalmopathy could be predicted prospectively was tested in an independent validation cohort made up of 18 to 20 hyperthyroidism patients plus 17 patients who later progressed to ophthalmopathy. The approximately 90 discovery patients were divided at random into training and test sets in a 7:3 ratio. In roughly six Graves' hyperthyroidism patients, the study also compared T-cell repertoires from thyroid tissue with T-cell repertoires from blood. Once sampling was done, hyperthyroidism patients were given methimazole at a starting dose of 30 mg daily, whereas ophthalmopathy patients were given high-dose intravenous methylprednisolone. The paper describes TCR Vbeta CDR3 sequencing of 135 peripheral blood samples, made up of 43 ophthalmopathy patients, roughly 72 hyperthyroidism patients and 17 progressor patients.

The CDR3 has 10 amino acids, counting both end residues. CDR1 and CDR2, looked up from the germline V gene, are MGHDK and SYGVNS. Amplification of TCR beta CDR3 regions was carried out from RNA transcripts. For the first round of RT-PCR on the TCR CDR3, the HTBI primer set was used together with the Qiagen OneStep RT-PCR kit. The libraries were constructed in a second round of multiplex PCR and then size-selected and purified. Sequencing of the libraries was done on an Illumina HiSeq2000 using paired-end 100 bp reads. As for the authors' bioinformatics: SOAPnuke was used to process the raw data, throwing out any read that contained adapters or uncalled bases, had a mean Phred below 15, or lacked an exact constant-primer or identifier match. High-quality paired reads were merged using COPE v1.2.5, and each unique nucleotide sequence was defined as a clonotype. MiTCR v1.1 was used to align clonotypes to the IMGT TRBV, TRBD and TRBJ reference segments. The analysis included only V-J combinations with a frequency above 0.0001, which together covered approximately 99% of the repertoires. The TCS score was defined as the ratio of F50 (clonal expansion) to E x V (chaos), calculated using BLOSUM62-based TCRdist between CDR3 peptides within each V-J. Welch's t-statistics and random forest reduced approximately 520 V-J features to around 14, which were used in a naive Bayes classifier (R e1071). The similarity between thyroid and blood repertoires was quantified using the Morisita-Horn index. The raw public data were reprocessed by TCRdb itself: fastp quality trimming at Q25, MiXCR clonotype calling, in-frame beta chains only. Identical CDR3 protein sequences are pooled into one entry, listed with their most common genes and DNA. The V and J calls were not made by the authors but by TCRdb's processing. This sample has 600,000 to 800,000 distinct CDR3 sequences in its table, and over 35% of those were observed once. The ten largest clonotypes hold around 29% of the sample.

With respect to this clonotype: No antigen is known for it. The conserved final phenylalanine or tryptophan is absent from the CDR3, which likely points to a read error. The limits of the CDR3 on the DNA are not certain, so only TCRdb's listed CDR3 is given.

Stable Graves' hyperthyroidism was defined as no progression to ophthalmopathy during 18 months of follow-up. Hyperthyroidism patients were newly diagnosed, had a disease duration of under 2 months, and were aged 18 to 65 years. The study excluded patients with uncontrolled infections, other autoimmune diseases, pregnancy or lactation. Diagnoses relied on clinical symptoms, serum thyroxine and TRAb, thyroid ultrasound and orbital computed tomography. Ficoll-Paque density gradient centrifugation was used to isolate PBMCs from approximately 10 ml of fresh peripheral blood. Total RNA was extracted using Trizol reagent, and RNA quality was assessed on an Agilent 2100 Bioanalyzer. The study at large found these results: A model built on a 13 V-J signature distinguished ophthalmopathy from stable hyperthyroidism, reaching over 85% sensitivity and 81.08% specificity in cross-validation and 80%/75% in testing. No statistical method was used to set the sample size in advance, and investigators knew the group allocation. Most expanded thyroid clonotypes (frequency above 0.001) were also found in blood, which suggests that blood repertoires may mirror thyroid immune responses. In validation, the model predicted progression to ophthalmopathy with approximately 71% sensitivity and roughly 75% specificity, a median of 6.5 months before onset.

The chain couples TRBV25-1 to TRBJ1-3; TRBD1 was called by the table and not checked on the DNA. The clonotype was recovered from a woman between 40 and 50 years old with Graves' hyperthyroidism. The sequencing sample was made of blood. The CDR3 has the sequence CASSGLGAIS.